This TCR beta chain was sequenced for a study of OX40 agonist ivuxolimab in advanced cancers. For the study in its entirety: Ivuxolimab was a fully human IgG2 agonistic monoclonal antibody targeting the costimulatory receptor OX40 (CD134). Intravenous ivuxolimab was administered to patients every 2 weeks at six dose levels: 0.01, 0.1, 0.3, 1.5, 3 and 10 mg/kg. Of the roughly 53 patients in dose escalation, about 20 had hepatocellular carcinoma, about 15 had melanoma, 9 had renal cell carcinoma and 9 had head and neck cancer. In the dose-escalation cohort, approximately 83% of patients were male, and the mean age was roughly 60 years with a range of roughly 20 to 85. Patients were allowed to have had prior anti-PD-1, anti-PD-L1 or anti-CTLA-4 therapy, and approximately 37% of the dose-escalation patients had been treated with checkpoint inhibitors. Partial responses occurred in three dose-escalation patients, of whom one had hepatocellular carcinoma and two had cutaneous melanoma. Peripheral TCRbeta sequencing was intended to test whether TCR sequence diversity was altered and clonal T-cell expansion was caused by ivuxolimab. The paper covers the monotherapy dose-escalation part of the phase I ivuxolimab trial, which included N of about 56 patients.

For sequencing of the TCRbeta CDR3 region, genomic DNA was extracted from the sorted cells. The immunoSEQ Assay was used to sequence the TCRbeta CDR3 regions. The immuneACCESS repertoire file appears here via TCRdb, limited to in-frame rearrangements. These files lack a portion of the clones; in checked studies, under half of the deficit traces to unresolved V genes, and the cause of the others is not known. A total of around 80,000 clones appear in this sample, approximately 86% of them only once. Clones ranked in the top ten supply under 3% of the sample. In the case of this clone: Its binding antigen is unknown. No base quality information exists; no much larger clone differs at one position.

Patients with a history of autoimmune disease or receiving systemic immunosuppression were excluded from the trial. Peripheral blood for TCR sequencing was collected from all dose cohorts at baseline, on cycle 4 day 1, and on cycle 7 day 1. Samples were obtained from an open-label, multicenter, first-in-human phase I dose-escalation trial of ivuxolimab. Adults with locally advanced or metastatic head and neck squamous cell, hepatocellular, melanoma or renal cell carcinoma were enrolled in the trial. Before TCR sequencing, CD4+ and CD8+ T cells were separately sorted from peripheral blood. General conclusions and limits of the study: Clonal expansion of both CD4+ and CD8+ blood T cells was observed from baseline to week 6 at doses 0.1 to 3.0 mg/kg. After ivuxolimab, more expanded clones were found on average in CD8+ T cells than in CD4+ T cells. In partial responders in the 0.1-3.0 mg/kg groups, normalized peripheral clonal expansion was found to be among the lowest, especially among CD8+ T cells. Low levels of normalized T-cell clonal expansion were also seen in some patients who did not respond. The antigen specificity of the clonally expanded peripheral T cells was not determined.

The germline V gene (reference sequence) supplies CDR1 GTSNPN and CDR2 SVGIG. Trimming removed 6 bases from V and 6 bases from J, leaving 12 bases between the germline ends. The CDR3, cysteine through phenylalanine, is 11 amino acids long. Solely the CDR3 DNA is kept, with 33 bases framed from the first base. This receptor was identified in an adult with an advanced solid tumor such as melanoma, head and neck, liver or kidney cancer. Sequencing was performed on CD4+ or CD8+ T cells sorted from blood, taken in a trial of the OX40 agonist ivuxolimab. The chain uses TRBV30 and TRBJ2-7; no D segment can be confidently identified. At the DNA level, the sequence is TGTGCCTGCGCCACGGGTATCGAGCAGTACTTC. Translated, this is CACATGIEQYF. Supplemented by the reference TRBV30 and TRBJ2-7 proteins around the CDR3, the complete variable domain is SQTIHQWPATLVQPVGSPLSLECTVEGTSNPNLYWYRQAAGRGLQLLFYSVGIGQISSEVPQNLSASRPQDRQFILSSKKLLLSDSGFYLCACATGIEQYFGPGTRLTVT.